Listed below are T cell receptor beta chains from one sample, sequenced in a study of CD8 T cells in ankylosing spondylitis. TCRdb reanalysed the 5' RACE reads using MiXCR and keeps one entry per CDR3 protein. The sample has approximately 140,000 distinct CDR3 sequences; 7% to 10% are singletons. The sequenced sample consisted of synovial fluid, either unsorted or a sorted T cell fraction (not recorded which). The receptor set was obtained from a male donor with ankylosing spondylitis. CDR3s include the opening cysteine and the closing phenylalanine or tryptophan. The order of the fields is clone size, D gene, J gene, V gene, CDR3 DNA, CDR3 protein. A D gene is named only where the DNA matches it firmly. Clone size, where shown, is once, few, many, or a class for clones that have expanded.

many | TRBD2 | TRBJ2-7 | TRBV7-2 | TGTGCCAGCAGCTTACCCAGCGGGAGAGCGTACGAGCAGTACTTC | CASSLPSGRAYEQYF
few | . | TRBJ2-1 | TRBV20-1 | TGCAGTGCAGTCCGGGACCATGATGAGCAGTTCTTC | CSAVRDHDEQFF
few | TRBD2 | TRBJ2-1 | TRBV5-1 | TGCGCCAGCAGGGGGCTCCCGGGACTAGGCAATGAGCAGTTCTTC | CASRGLPGLGNEQFF
many | . | TRBJ2-1 | TRBV5-5 | TGTGCCAGCAGCCGACAGTTTAGCTCCTACAATGAGCAGTTCTTC | CASSRQFSSYNEQFF
few | . | TRBJ1-2 | TRBV28 | TGTGCCAGCAGTCCACAGGGCCCTGGCTACACCTTC | CASSPQGPGYTF
few | . | TRBJ1-4 | TRBV4-3 | TGCGCCAGCAGCCAAGACGGGGCAGGGCGAGGTGAAAAACTGTTTTTT | CASSQDGAGRGEKLFF
. | . | TRBJ2-6 | TRBV7-3 | TGTGCCAGCAGCTCCTTAGGGGATGGGGCCAACGTCCTGACTTTC | CASSSLGDGANVLTF
many | TRBD1 | TRBJ1-1 | TRBV2 | TGTGCCAGCAGTGAGAACAGGGGGCGTACTGAAGCTTTCTTT | CASSENRGRTEAFF
many | . | TRBJ1-5 | TRBV4-3 | TGCGCCAGCAGCCAAGACGGCTATGGGAGCAATCAGCCCCAGCATTTT | CASSQDGYGSNQPQHF
many | TRBD2 | TRBJ2-3 | TRBV5-1 | TGCGCCAGCACCCTAGCGGGACGCACAGATACGCAGTATTTT | CASTLAGRTDTQYF
. | TRBD2 | TRBJ2-7 | TRBV2 | TGTGCCAGCAGACCTAGCGGGACCGCGACCTACGAGCAGTACTTC | CASRPSGTATYEQYF
many | . | TRBJ2-2 | TRBV27 | TGTGCCAGCAGTTTTGCGGAAACTGGGGAGCTGTTTTTT | CASSFAETGELFF
many | TRBD1 | TRBJ1-2 | TRBV29-1 | TGCAGCGGGGGTCCCGGGACAGGAACCGAGGTGGTTTATGGCTACACCTTC | CSGGPGTGTEVVYGYTF
few | TRBD2 | TRBJ2-3 | TRBV7-2 | TGTGCCAGCAGCTTAGCCCCGGGGGGGCTCAGCACAGATACGCAGTATTTT | CASSLAPGGLSTDTQYF
few | TRBD1 | TRBJ1-5 | TRBV11-3 | TGTGCCAGCAGCTTAGACCTCCGGGACAGGGGAAATCAGCCCCAGCATTTT | CASSLDLRDRGNQPQHF
many | TRBD1 | TRBJ1-2 | TRBV2 | TGTGCCAGCACTCCGGGACAGGGTGCACATGGCTACACCTTC | CASTPGQGAHGYTF
. | TRBD2 | TRBJ2-1 | TRBV6-5 | TGTGCCAGCAGGAGACTAGCGGGTGAGCAGTTCTTC | CASRRLAGEQFF
many | . | TRBJ1-1 | TRBV10-3 | TGTGCCATCAGCACGGACAGCATGAACACTGAAGCTTTCTTT | CAISTDSMNTEAFF
. | . | TRBJ2-6 | TRBV9 | TGTGCCAGCAGCGTTTACTCTGGGGCCAACGTCCTGACTTTC | CASSVYSGANVLTF
few | TRBD2 | TRBJ2-1 | TRBV7-2 | TGTGCCAGCAGCCCCGGAGGCAGCGGGAGTGGGCATCAGCAGTTCTTC | CASSPGGSGSGHQQFF
few | . | TRBJ1-2 | TRBV5-6 | TGTGCCAGCAGCGCCGGGACGGCTGGCGGCTACACCTTC | CASSAGTAGGYTF
. | . | TRBJ2-7 | TRBV10-2 | TGCGCCAGCAGTGAAAGGGGGGTCTCCTACGAGCAGTACTTC | CASSERGVSYEQYF
many | . | TRBJ1-2 | TRBV12-3/TRBV12-4 | TGTGCCAGCAGTTTCTGGGGCAGGGTTAATGGCTACACCTTC | CASSFWGRVNGYTF
many | TRBD2 | TRBJ2-5 | TRBV5-1 | TGCGCCAGCAGCCTCTTAGCGGGAGAAGAGACCCAGTACTTC | CASSLLAGEETQYF
. | . | TRBJ1-1 | TRBV5-1 | TGCGCCAGCAGACGAGCCCCGAACACTGAAGCTTTCTTT | CASRRAPNTEAFF
many | . | TRBJ1-1 | TRBV5-1 | TGCGCCAGCAGCCTACAACTATCGAACACTGAAGCTTTCTTT | CASSLQLSNTEAFF
few | . | TRBJ2-3 | TRBV15 | TGTGCCACCAGCCGGGGGCGGGATAAGACAGATACGCAGTATTTT | CATSRGRDKTDTQYF
many | . | TRBJ2-1 | TRBV20-1 | TGCAGGGGGGGCGGGGAAGCCTACAATGAGCAGTTCTTC | CRGGGEAYNEQFF
many | . | TRBJ1-4 | TRBV7-9 | TGTGCCAGCAGCTTACCGACAGCCGCAACTAATGAAAAACTGTTTTTT | CASSLPTAATNEKLFF
many | TRBD2 | TRBJ2-7 | TRBV7-2 | TGTGCCAGCAGCCTGACTAGCGTAGGATCCCTCTACGAGCAGTACTTC | CASSLTSVGSLYEQYF
few | . | TRBJ2-3 | TRBV6-5 | TGTGCCAGCAGTTACTCACGGCTCCACTCTAGCACAGATACGCAGTATTTT | CASSYSRLHSSTDTQYF
few | TRBD2 | TRBJ2-1 | TRBV7-2 | TGTGCCAGCACAGGCGGGAGGGTCTCCTACAATGAGCAGTTCTTC | CASTGGRVSYNEQFF
. | . | TRBJ2-7 | TRBV20-1 | TGCAGTGCTAGGGGGGGCTCCTTCGGGTACGAGCAGTACTTC | CSARGGSFGYEQYF
many | . | TRBJ1-2 | TRBV4-3 | TGCGCCAGCAGCCGCACGGCTAACTATGGCTACACCTTC | CASSRTANYGYTF
few | TRBD1 | TRBJ1-4 | TRBV28 | TGTGCCAGCAGTCTACAGGGGGCGACTAATGAAAAACTGTTTTTT | CASSLQGATNEKLFF
many | . | TRBJ2-1 | TRBV9 | TGTGCCAGCAGCGTAGGAGACACGGGCAGCACTGAGCAGTTCTTC | CASSVGDTGSTEQFF
. | . | TRBJ2-3 | TRBV12-5 | TGTGCTAGTGGCCTCGCAGGTACAGATACGCAGTATTTT | CASGLAGTDTQYF
. | . | TRBJ2-6 | TRBV20-1 | TGCAGTGCTAGGTTGCCAGGCTCAAGCAGCTCTGGGGCCAACGTCCTGACTTTC | CSARLPGSSSSGANVLTF
. | TRBD2 | TRBJ2-2 | TRBV5-7 | TGTGCCAGCGGCCCCGGGACTCGCGGGAGCCACACCGGGGAGCTGTTTTTT | CASGPGTRGSHTGELFF
many | . | TRBJ1-5 | TRBV7-2 | TGTGCCAGCAGCTTGTGGGTCGCGGGCAATCAGCCCCAGCATTTT | CASSLWVAGNQPQHF
few | TRBD1 | TRBJ1-2 | TRBV28 | TGTGCCAGTGGGAGAACAGGGGTTGGCGGCTACACCTTC | CASGRTGVGGYTF
many | TRBD2 | TRBJ2-3 | TRBV6-5 | TGTGCCAGCAGTTACGGCCGGGGGGGGCTCGGGACAGATACGCAGTATTTT | CASSYGRGGLGTDTQYF
few | TRBD1 | TRBJ1-2 | TRBV28 | TGTGCCAGCAGGCAGCGGACAGGGGGCGATGGCTACACCTTC | CASRQRTGGDGYTF
. | TRBD1 | TRBJ1-4 | TRBV11-2 | TGTGCCAGCAGCCGGGACAGGGCCTATGAAAAACTGTTTTTT | CASSRDRAYEKLFF
. | . | TRBJ1-1 | TRBV6-5 | TGTGCCAGCAGTTACGGACACCTAAACACTGAAGCTTTCTTT | CASSYGHLNTEAFF
many | . | TRBJ2-5 | TRBV6-2/TRBV6-3 | TGTGCCAGCAGCCGAAGGGGGAGGGGTGAACAGACCCAGTACTTC | CASSRRGRGEQTQYF
many | . | TRBJ1-3 | TRBV5-5 | TGTGCCAGCAGTCCACTCGACTTCGTCTCTGGAAACACCATATATTTT | CASSPLDFVSGNTIYF
many | TRBD1 | TRBJ1-2 | TRBV18 | TGTGCCAGCTCGCTACAGGGGGCGAAGGGCTACACCTTC | CASSLQGAKGYTF
. | . | TRBJ1-6 | TRBV20-1 | TGCAGTGCTGGCAGCGGTATGGGCGATTCACCCCTCCACTTT | CSAGSGMGDSPLHF
many | . | TRBJ2-3 | TRBV20-1 | TGCAGTGCTAGTACCCTCGGAGATACGCAGTATTTT | CSASTLGDTQYF
few | . | TRBJ1-1 | TRBV7-9 | TGTGCCAGCAGGTATCAGGTAGGCCTGGGGACTGAAGCTTTCTTT | CASRYQVGLGTEAFF
many | TRBD1 | TRBJ2-7 | TRBV20-1 | TGCAGTGCTAAACGACAGGGGGAACCCCCCGAGCAGTACTTC | CSAKRQGEPPEQYF
many | . | TRBJ2-6 | TRBV2 | TGTGCCAGCTCAGGAGACTCTGGGGCCAACGTCCTGACTTTC | CASSGDSGANVLTF
. | . | TRBJ1-1 | TRBV6-1 | TGTGCCAGCGCTCCGACAGACGGTTGGTACACTGAAGCTTTCTTT | CASAPTDGWYTEAFF
. | . | TRBJ2-2 | TRBV4-3 | TGCGCCAGCAGCCAAGCCTACACCGGGGAGCTGTTTTTT | CASSQAYTGELFF
few | TRBD1 | TRBJ1-1 | TRBV20-1 | TGCAGTGCTAGAACGACAGGGCGGAACACTGAAGCTTTCTTT | CSARTTGRNTEAFF
few | . | TRBJ1-1 | TRBV5-1 | TGCGCCAGCAGCCTCGCCGGGACACCCTTGAACACTGAAGCTTTCTTT | CASSLAGTPLNTEAFF
few | . | TRBJ1-1 | TRBV4-3 | TGCGCCAGCAGCCAATTTGGGGCTGAAGCTTTCTTT | CASSQFGAEAFF
. | . | TRBJ1-5 | TRBV5-4 | TGTGCCAGCAGCTTGGACCCCGGGGAATTGCCCCAGCATTTT | CASSLDPGELPQHF
. | . | TRBJ2-5 | TRBV4-2 | TGTGCCAGCAGTCCTCTGGCCCTGACTGGTGAGACCCAGTACTTC | CASSPLALTGETQYF